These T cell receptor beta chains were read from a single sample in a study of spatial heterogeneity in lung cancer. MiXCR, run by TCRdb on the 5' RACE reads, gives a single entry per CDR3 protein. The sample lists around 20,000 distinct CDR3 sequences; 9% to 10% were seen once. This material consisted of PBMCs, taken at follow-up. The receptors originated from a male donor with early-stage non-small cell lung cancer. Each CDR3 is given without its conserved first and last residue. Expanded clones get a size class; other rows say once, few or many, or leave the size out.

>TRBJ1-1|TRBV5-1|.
ASSSKDGNTEAF
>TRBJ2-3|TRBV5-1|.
ASSPTFPDTQY
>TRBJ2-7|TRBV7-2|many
ASSLAGTGSYEQY
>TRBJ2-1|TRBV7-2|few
ASSLESSYNEQF
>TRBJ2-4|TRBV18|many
ASSPPVWGSIQY
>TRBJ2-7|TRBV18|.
ASSPPGYGQY
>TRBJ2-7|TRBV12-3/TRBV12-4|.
ASSSGGPVEQY
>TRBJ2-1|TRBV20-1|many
SARPGHNYNEQF
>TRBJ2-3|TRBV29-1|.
SVGVGGGFTDTQY
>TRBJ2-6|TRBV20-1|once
SARWTGSGANVLT
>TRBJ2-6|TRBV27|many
ASRLSGANVLT
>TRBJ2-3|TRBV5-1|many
ASSIEGEADTQY
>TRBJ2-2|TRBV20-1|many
SAPDPGPANTGELF
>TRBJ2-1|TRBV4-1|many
ASTIEYPEANEQF
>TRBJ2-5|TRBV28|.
ASSPSRRGDRETQY
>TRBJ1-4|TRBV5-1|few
ASSFGTGGQSEKLF